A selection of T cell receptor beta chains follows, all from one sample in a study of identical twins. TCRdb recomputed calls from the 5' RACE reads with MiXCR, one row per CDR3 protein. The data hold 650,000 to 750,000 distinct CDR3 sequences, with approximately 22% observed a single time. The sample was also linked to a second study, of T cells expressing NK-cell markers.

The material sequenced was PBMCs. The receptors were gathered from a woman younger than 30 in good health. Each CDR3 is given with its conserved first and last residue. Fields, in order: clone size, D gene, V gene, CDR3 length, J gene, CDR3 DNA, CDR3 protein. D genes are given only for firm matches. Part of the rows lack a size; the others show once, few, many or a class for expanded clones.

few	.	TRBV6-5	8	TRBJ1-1	TGTGCCAGCCGGGGAGCTTTCTTT	CASRGAFF
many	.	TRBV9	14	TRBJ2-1	TGTGCCAGCAGCGCCGTAATGGGGGGCGGTGAGCAGTTCTTC	CASSAVMGGGEQFF
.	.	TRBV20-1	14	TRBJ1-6	TGCAGTGCTAAACCAGGGATTCTAGATTCACCCCTCCACTTT	CSAKPGILDSPLHF
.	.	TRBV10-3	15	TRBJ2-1	TGTGCCATCAGCCATAACAGGGCCGCCTACAATGAGCAGTTCTTC	CAISHNRAAYNEQFF
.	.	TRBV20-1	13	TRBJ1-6	TGCAGTGCTAGTGTGCGGTTAGATTCACCCCTCCACTTT	CSASVRLDSPLHF
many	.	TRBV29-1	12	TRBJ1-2	TGCAGCGTTGCAGGGGAGGTAATAGGCTACACCTTC	CSVAGEVIGYTF
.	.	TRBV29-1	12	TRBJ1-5	TGCAGCGTAAGTGGGGTAGATCAGCCCCAGCATTTT	CSVSGVDQPQHF
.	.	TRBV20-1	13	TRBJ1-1	TGCAGTGCTGGTTGGACAGCGAACACTGAAGCTTTCTTT	CSAGWTANTEAFF
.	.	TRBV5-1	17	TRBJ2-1	TGCGCCAGCAGGGAGATAGGCGGCCCCAGGGACTACAATGAGCAGTTCTTC	CASREIGGPRDYNEQFF
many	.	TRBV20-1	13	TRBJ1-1	TGCAGTGCTAGAGTTGACAGGCCCACTGAAGCTTTCTTT	CSARVDRPTEAFF
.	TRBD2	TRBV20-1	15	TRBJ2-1	TGCAGTGCTAGGTCCAAGGGACTAGTACCAAATGAGCAGTTCTTC	CSARSKGLVPNEQFF
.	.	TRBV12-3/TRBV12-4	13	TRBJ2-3	TGTGCCAGTAGAACCGTGAGCACAGATACGCAGTATTTT	CASRTVSTDTQYF
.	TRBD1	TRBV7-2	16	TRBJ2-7	TGTGCCAGCAGCTTCACCGGGACAGGGGGCTCCTACGAGCAGTACTTC	CASSFTGTGGSYEQYF
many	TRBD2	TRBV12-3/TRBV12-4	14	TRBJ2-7	TGTGCCAGCAGCCTGACTAGCGGGATTCACGAGCAGTACTTC	CASSLTSGIHEQYF
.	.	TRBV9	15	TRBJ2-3	TGTGCCAGCAGCGTAGAGGGTAGAAGCACAGATACGCAGTATTTT	CASSVEGRSTDTQYF
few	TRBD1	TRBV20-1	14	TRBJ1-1	TGCAGTGCTAGGCCAGGGGGGAGCGACACTGAAGCTTTCTTT	CSARPGGSDTEAFF
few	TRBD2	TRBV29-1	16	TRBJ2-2	TGCAGCGTTGGGACTAGCGGGGGCCCTTACACCGGGGAGCTGTTTTTT	CSVGTSGGPYTGELFF
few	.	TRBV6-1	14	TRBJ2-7	TGTGCCAGCAGCAGAGGAAGAAGCTCCTACGAGCAGTACTTC	CASSRGRSSYEQYF
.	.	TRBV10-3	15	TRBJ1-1	TGTGCCATCAACCGTCAGGGATCCCAAAGTGCTGAAGCTTTCTTT	CAINRQGSQSAEAFF
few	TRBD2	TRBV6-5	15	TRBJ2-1	TGTGCCAGCAGTTATGAGCGGGGGGGCCGCGATGAGCAGTTCTTC	CASSYERGGRDEQFF
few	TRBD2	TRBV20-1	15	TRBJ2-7	TGCAGTGCGGGCGCTCAAACGGGAGGTCGCTACGAGCAGTACTTC	CSAGAQTGGRYEQYF
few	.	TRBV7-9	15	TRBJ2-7	TGTGCCAGCAGCGACGGGACTCAGCTCCCCTACGAGCAGTACTTC	CASSDGTQLPYEQYF
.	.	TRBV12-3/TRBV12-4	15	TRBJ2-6	TGTGCCAGCAGTCGGAATAGTGGTGGGGCCAACGTCCTGACTTTC	CASSRNSGGANVLTF
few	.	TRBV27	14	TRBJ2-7	TGTGCCAGCAGTTCCCCGGGGTTCTCCTACGAGCAGTACTTC	CASSSPGFSYEQYF
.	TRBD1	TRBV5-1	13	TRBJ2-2	TGCGCCACTACGGACAGGGCCACCGGGGACCTGTTTTTT	CATTDRATGDLFF
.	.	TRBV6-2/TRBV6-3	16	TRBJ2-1	TGTGCCAGCAGTGACCCGGGACTCCCGAGGTACAATGAGCAGTTCTTC	CASSDPGLPRYNEQFF
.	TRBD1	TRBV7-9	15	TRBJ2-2	TGTGCCAGCAGCGTTCGGACAGGTGGCTCGGGGGAGCTGTTTTTT	CASSVRTGGSGELFF
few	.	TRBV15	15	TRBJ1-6	TGTGCCACCAGCAGAGGGGGTTCAGGAGGATCACCCCTCCACTTT	CATSRGGSGGSPLHF
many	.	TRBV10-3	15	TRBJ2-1	TGTGCCATCAGTGACCCTGGGGGTGTAATGAGTTGGCAGTTCTTC	CAISDPGGVMSWQFF
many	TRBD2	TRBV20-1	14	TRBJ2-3	TGCAGTGCGGCACTAGCGGGAAACGGAGATACGCAGTATTTT	CSAALAGNGDTQYF
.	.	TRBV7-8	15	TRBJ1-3	TGTGCCAGCAGGAAGGGGAGGTTCTCTGGAAACACCATATATTTT	CASRKGRFSGNTIYF
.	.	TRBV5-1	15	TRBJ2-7	TGCGCCAGCAGCTTGGTGTCGGACAAAGCCTACGAGCAGTACTTC	CASSLVSDKAYEQYF
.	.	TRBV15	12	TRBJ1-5	TGTGCCACCAGCAAAGGGAATCAGCCCCAGCATTTT	CATSKGNQPQHF
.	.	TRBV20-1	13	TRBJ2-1	TGCAGTGCTAGGTACCCTTCCTACAATGAGCAGTTCTTC	CSARYPSYNEQFF
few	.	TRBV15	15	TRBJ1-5	TGTGCCACCAGCAGCCCCATAGGACTCGTCGGGACCCAGCATTTT	CATSSPIGLVGTQHF
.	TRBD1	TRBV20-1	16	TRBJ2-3	TGCAGTGCTAGCTCGGCAGGGGGTCCGGGCACAGATACGCAGTATTTT	CSASSAGGPGTDTQYF
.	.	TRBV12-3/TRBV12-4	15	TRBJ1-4	TGTGCCAGCAGTGGGGCGGGGTCAACTAATGAAAAACTGTTTTTT	CASSGAGSTNEKLFF
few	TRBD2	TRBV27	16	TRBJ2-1	TGTGCCAGCAGTTTCAGTGCGGGGGGTTCCTACAATGAGCAGTTCTTC	CASSFSAGGSYNEQFF
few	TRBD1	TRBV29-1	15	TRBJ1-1	TGCAGCGACCGGGGGAAATACAGGGGGACAACTGAAGCTTTCTTT	CSDRGKYRGTTEAFF
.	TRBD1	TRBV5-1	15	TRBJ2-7	TGCGCCAGCAGCTTTTCGACAGGGGAAACCTACGAGCAGTACTTC	CASSFSTGETYEQYF
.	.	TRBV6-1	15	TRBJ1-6	TGTGCCAGCTATCCGAGGCAGGGGTTTAATTCACCCCTCCACTTT	CASYPRQGFNSPLHF
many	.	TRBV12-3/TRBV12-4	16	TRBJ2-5	TGTGCCAGCAGTTTCGGCAGGCAGATGTACCAAGAGACCCAGTACTTC	CASSFGRQMYQETQYF